This T cell receptor (beta chain) was recovered during a study of CD8+ T cells in alopecia areata. Findings and caveats of the study: Relative to normal scalp, lesional scalp, especially alopecia totalis/universalis, showed higher clonality. Resident alphabeta T-cell populations of normal skin are likewise subject to sequencing in scalp samples. Possibly as an HLA-related effect, TCR sharing across patients appeared less clear than in mice.

Germline V CDR1 and CDR2: MGHRA, YSYEKL. CDR3 length: 15 residues. V was clipped by 7 bases and J by 0 bases; unmatched bases: 8. A note on this clone: Antigen: not known.

Extraction and reverse transcription of RNA yielded cDNA as the sequencing template. The protocol was immunoSEQ multiplex PCR, while the TCRdb copy is restricted to in-frame clones and leaves out a portion. The table shows about 140,000 clones, with about two thirds occurring only once. This chain links TRBV4-1 with TRBJ1-2; 7 bases are a match to TRBD1. The specimen was CD8+ T cells sorted from blood. This receptor was taken from a human donor in good health. The CDR3 loop is CASNPSTGSNYGYTF. The CDR3, as DNA: TGCGCCAGCAACCCCTCGACAGGGTCTAACTATGGCTACACCTTC.